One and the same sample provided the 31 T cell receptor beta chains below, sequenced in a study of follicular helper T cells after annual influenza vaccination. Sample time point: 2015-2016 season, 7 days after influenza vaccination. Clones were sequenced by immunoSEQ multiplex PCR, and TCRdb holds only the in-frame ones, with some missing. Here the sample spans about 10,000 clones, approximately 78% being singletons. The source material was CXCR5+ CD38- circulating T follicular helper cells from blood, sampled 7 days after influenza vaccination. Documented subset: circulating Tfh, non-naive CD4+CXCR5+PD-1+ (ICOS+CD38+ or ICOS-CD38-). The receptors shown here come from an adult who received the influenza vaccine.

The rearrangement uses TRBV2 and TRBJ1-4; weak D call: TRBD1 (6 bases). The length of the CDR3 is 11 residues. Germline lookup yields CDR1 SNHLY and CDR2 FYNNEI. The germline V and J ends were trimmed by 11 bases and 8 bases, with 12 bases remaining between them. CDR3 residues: CAEGTWEKLFF. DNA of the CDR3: TGTGCCGAGGGGACATGGGAAAAACTGTTTTTT.

In DNA, the CDR3 is TGCGCCAGCAGCCAAGTGGTAGGGGAGGGCTACACCTTC. This sequence encodes CASSQVVGEGYTF. The gene calls are TRBV4-3 and TRBJ1-2, with D maybe TRBD1 (5 bases). The germline CDR1 and CDR2 sequences are LGHNA and YSLEER. The CDR3 is made up of 13 amino acids. V lost 1 base to trimming and J lost 8 bases, with 11 bases between them.

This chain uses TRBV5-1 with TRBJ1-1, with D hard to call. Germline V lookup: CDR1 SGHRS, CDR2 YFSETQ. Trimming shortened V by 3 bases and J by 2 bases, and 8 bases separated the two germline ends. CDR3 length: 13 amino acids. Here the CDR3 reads CASSSVINTEAFF. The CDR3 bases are TGCGCCAGCAGCTCAGTCATTAACACTGAAGCTTTCTTT. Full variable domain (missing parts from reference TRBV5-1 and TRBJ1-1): KAGVTQTPRYLIKTRGQQVTLSCSPISGHRSVSWYQQTPGQGLQFLFEYFSETQRNKGNFPGRFSGRQFSNSRSEMNVSTLELGDSALYLCASSSVINTEAFFGQGTRLTVV.

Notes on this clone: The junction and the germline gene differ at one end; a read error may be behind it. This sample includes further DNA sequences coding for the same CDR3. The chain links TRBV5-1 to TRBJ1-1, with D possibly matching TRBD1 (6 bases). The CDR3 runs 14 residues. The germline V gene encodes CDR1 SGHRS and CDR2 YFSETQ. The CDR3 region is CASSLQGEATEAFF. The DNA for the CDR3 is TGCGCCAGCAGCTTACAGGGTGAGGCCACTGAAGCCTTCTTT.

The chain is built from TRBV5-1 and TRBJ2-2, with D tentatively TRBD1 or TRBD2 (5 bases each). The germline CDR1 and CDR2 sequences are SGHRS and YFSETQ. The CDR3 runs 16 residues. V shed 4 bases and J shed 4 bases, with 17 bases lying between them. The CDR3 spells CASSPKGKGSTGELFF. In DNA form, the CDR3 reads TGCGCCAGCAGCCCCAAGGGGAAGGGGAGCACCGGGGAGCTGTTTTTT.

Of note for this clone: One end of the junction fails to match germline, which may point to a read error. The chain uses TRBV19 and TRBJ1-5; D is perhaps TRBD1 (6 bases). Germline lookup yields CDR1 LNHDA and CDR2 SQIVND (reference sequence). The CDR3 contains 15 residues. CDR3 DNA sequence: TGTGCCAGTAGTCTAGAGGGGGGGACCAATCAGCCCCAGCATTTT. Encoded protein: CASSLEGGTNQPQHF.

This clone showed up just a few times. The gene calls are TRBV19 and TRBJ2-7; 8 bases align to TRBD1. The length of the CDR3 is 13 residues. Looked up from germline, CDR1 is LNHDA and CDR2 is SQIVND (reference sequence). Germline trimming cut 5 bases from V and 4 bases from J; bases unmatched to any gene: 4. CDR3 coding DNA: TGTGCCAGTAGTTCCAGGGACAGGTACGAGCAGTACTTC. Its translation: CASSSRDRYEQYF.

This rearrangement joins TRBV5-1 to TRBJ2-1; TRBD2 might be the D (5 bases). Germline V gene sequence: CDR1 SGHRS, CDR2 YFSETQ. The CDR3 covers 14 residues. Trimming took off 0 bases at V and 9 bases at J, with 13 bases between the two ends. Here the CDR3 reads CASSLGNVGSEQFF. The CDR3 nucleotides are TGCGCCAGCAGCTTGGGGAACGTTGGGAGTGAGCAGTTCTTC.

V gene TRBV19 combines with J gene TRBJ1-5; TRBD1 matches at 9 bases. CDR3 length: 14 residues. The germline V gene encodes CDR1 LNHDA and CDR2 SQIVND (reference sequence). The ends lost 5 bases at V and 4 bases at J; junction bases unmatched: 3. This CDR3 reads CASSDRGTNQPQHF. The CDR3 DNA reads TGTGCCAGTAGTGACAGGGGGACTAATCAGCCCCAGCATTTT. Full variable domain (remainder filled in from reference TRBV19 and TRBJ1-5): DGGITQSPKYLFRKEGQNVTLSCEQNLNHDAMYWYRQDPGQGLRLIYYSQIVNDFQKGDIAEGYSVSREKKESFPLTVTSAQKNPTAFYLCASSDRGTNQPQHFGDGTRLSIL.

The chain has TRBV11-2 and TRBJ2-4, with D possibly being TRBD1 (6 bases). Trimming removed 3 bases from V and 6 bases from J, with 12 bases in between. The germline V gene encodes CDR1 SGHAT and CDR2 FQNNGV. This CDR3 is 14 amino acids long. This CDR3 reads CASSFSGHLNIQYF. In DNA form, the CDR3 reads TGTGCCAGCAGCTTTTCGGGACACTTAAACATTCAGTACTTC.

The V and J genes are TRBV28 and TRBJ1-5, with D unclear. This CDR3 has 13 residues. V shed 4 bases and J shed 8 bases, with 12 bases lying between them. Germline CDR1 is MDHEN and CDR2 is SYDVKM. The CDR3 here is CASSSSGVKPQHF. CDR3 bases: TGTGCCAGCAGTTCATCCGGAGTAAAGCCCCAGCATTTT. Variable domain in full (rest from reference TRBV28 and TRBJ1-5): DVKVTQSSRYLVKRTGEKVFLECVQDMDHENMFWYRQDPGLGLRLIYFSYDVKMKEKGDIPEGYSVSREKKERFSLILESASTNQTSMYLCASSSSGVKPQHFGDGTRLSIL.

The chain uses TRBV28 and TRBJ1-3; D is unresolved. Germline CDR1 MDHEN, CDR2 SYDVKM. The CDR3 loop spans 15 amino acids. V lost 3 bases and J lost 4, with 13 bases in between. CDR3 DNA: TGTGCCAGCAGTTTTGGACCCCAGGAAGGAAACACCATATATTTT. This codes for CASSFGPQEGNTIYF.

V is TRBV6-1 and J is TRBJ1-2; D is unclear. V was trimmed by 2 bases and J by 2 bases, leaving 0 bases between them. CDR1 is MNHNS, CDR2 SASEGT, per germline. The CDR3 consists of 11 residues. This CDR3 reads CASSENYGYTF. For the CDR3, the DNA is TGTGCCAGCAGTGAAAACTATGGCTACACCTTC.

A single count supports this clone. CDR3 DNA sequence: TGTGCCAGCAGTTTAAACGGGGTAAACACCGGGGAGCTGTTTTTT. Translated: CASSLNGVNTGELFF. This chain joins TRBV27 and TRBJ2-2, with D possibly being TRBD2 (5 bases). Germline V gene lookup returns CDR1 MNHEY and CDR2 SMNVEV (reference sequence). This CDR3 region has 15 residues. V gave up 2 bases and J gave up 2 bases, with 9 bases separating them.

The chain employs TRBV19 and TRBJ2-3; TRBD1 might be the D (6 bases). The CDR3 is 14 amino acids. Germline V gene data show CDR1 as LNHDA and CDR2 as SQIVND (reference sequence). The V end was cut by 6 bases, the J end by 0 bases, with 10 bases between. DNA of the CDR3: TGTGCCAGTAGCCGGACAGCCAGCACAGATACGCAGTATTTT. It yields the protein CASSRTASTDTQYF.

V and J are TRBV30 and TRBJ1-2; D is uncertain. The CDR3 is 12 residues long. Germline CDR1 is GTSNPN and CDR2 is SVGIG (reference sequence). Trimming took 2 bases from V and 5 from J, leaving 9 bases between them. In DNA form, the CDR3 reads TGTGCCTGGAGTCCCGGGATTTATGGCTACACCTTC. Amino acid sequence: CAWSPGIYGYTF.

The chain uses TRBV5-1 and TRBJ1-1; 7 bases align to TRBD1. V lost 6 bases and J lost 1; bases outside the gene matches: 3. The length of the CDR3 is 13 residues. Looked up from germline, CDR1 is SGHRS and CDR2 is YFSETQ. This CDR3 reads CASMGTANTEAFF. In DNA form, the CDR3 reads TGCGCCAGCATGGGGACAGCGAACACTGAAGCTTTCTTT.

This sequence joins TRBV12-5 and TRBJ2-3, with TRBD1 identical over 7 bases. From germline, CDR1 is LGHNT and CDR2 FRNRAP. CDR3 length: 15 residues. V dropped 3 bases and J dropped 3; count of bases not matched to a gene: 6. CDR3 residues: CASGFRQGTTDTQYF. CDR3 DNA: TGTGCTAGTGGTTTTAGACAGGGAACGACAGATACGCAGTATTTT.

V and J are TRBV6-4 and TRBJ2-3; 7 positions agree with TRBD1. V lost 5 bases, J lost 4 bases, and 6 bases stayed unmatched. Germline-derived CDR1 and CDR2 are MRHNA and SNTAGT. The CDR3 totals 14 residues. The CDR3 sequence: CASSLTGPPDTQYF. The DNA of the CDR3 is TGTGCCAGCAGTTTGACAGGGCCCCCAGATACGCAGTATTTT.

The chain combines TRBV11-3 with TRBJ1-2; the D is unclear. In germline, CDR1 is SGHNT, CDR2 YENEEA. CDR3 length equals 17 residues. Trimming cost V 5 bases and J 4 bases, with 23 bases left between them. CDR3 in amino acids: CASSGQSDLGKIYGYTF. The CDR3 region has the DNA TGTGCCAGCAGCGGTCAATCCGATCTCGGAAAGATCTATGGCTACACCTTC.

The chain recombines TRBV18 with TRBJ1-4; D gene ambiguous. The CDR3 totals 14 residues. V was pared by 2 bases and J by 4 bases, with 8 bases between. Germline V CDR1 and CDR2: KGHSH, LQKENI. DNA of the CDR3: TGTGCCAGCTCACCAGTGGACGGTAATGAAAAACTGTTTTTT. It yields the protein CASSPVDGNEKLFF.

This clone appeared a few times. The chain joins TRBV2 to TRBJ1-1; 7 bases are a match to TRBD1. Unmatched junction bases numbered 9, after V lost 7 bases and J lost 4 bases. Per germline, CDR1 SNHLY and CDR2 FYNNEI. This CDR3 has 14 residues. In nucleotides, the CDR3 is TGTGCCAGCAAGCCCGGACAGGAGTTCACTGAAGCTTTCTTT. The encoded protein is CASKPGQEFTEAFF.

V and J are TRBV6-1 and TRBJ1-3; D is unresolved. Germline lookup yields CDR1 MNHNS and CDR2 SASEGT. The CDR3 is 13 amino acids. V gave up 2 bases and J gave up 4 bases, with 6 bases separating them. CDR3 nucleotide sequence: TGTGCCAGCAGTGAATCCAGGGGAAACACCATATATTTT. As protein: CASSESRGNTIYF.

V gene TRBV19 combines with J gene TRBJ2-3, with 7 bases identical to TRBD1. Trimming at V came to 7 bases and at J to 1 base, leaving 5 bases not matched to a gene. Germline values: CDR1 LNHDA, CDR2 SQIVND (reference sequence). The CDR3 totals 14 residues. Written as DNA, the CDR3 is TGTGCCAGTATCGGAACAGGGGGCACAGATACGCAGTATTTT. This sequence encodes CASIGTGGTDTQYF.

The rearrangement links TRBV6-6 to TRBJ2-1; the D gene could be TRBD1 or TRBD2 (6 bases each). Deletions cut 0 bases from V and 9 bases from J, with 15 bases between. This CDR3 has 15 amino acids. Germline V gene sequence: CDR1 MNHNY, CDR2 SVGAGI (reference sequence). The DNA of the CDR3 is TGTGCCAGCAGTTACTCAGACTCGAGGGGGGCTGAGCAGTTCTTC. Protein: CASSYSDSRGAEQFF.

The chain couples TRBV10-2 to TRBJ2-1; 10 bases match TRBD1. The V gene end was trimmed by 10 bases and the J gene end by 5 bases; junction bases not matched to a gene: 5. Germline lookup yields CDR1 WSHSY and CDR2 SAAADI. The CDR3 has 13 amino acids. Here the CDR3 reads CATRQGADNEQFF. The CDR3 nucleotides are TGCGCCACCCGACAGGGGGCTGACAATGAGCAGTTCTTC.

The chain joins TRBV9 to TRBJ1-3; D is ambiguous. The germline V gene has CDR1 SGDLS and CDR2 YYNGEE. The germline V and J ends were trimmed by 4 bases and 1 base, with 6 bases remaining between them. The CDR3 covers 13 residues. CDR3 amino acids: CASSSISGNTIYF. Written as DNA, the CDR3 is TGTGCCAGCAGCTCAATTTCTGGAAACACCATATATTTT. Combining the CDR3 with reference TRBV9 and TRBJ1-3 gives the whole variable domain DSGVTQTPKHLITATGQRVTLRCSPRSGDLSVYWYQQSLDQGLQFLIQYYNGEERAKGNILERFSAQQFPDLHSELNLSSLELGDSALYFCASSSISGNTIYFGEGSWLTVV.

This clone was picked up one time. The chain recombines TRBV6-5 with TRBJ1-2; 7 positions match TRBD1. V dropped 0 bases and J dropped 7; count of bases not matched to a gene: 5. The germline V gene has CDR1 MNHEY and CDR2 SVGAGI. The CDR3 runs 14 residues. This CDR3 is CASSYSQGGFGYTF. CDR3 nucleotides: TGTGCCAGCAGTTACTCGCAGGGGGGGTTTGGCTACACCTTC.

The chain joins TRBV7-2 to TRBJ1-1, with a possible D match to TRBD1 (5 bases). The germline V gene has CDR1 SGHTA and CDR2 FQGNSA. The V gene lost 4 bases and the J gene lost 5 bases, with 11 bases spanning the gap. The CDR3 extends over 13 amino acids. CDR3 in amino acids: CASSSDSETEAFF. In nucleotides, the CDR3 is TGTGCCAGCAGCTCCGACAGTGAGACTGAAGCTTTCTTT.

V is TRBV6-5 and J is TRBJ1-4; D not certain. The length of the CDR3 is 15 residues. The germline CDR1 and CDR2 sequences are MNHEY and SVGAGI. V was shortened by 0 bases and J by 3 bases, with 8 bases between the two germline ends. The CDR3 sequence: CASSYSGPANEKLFF. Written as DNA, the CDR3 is TGTGCCAGCAGTTACTCAGGGCCAGCTAATGAAAAACTGTTTTTT.

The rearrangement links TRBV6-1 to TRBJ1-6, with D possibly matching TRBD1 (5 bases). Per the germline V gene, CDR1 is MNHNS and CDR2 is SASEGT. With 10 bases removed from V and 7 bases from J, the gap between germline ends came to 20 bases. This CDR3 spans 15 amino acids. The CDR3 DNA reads TGTGCCACCTGCCTAGAAGGGGTCGGGAATTCACCCCTCCACTTT. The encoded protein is CATCLEGVGNSPLHF.